Presented here are 14 T cell receptor beta chains from one specimen sequenced in a study of blood T cell repertoires in COVID-19. Assay: immunoSEQ multiplex PCR; the TCRdb copy retains only in-frame clones and omits some. This sample has roughly 80,000 clones, with 88% found just once. Sequenced: peripheral blood. These receptors originate from a woman older than 75 with acute or convalescent COVID-19.

The chain employs TRBV30 and TRBJ2-3, with TRBD2 identical over 12 bases. Germline loops: CDR1 GTSNPN, CDR2 SVGIG (reference sequence). The CDR3 spans 16 residues. V lost 3 bases to trimming and J lost 6 bases; unmatched junction nucleotides: 10. The CDR3 coding sequence is TGTGCCTGGAGCTCAGGACTAGCGGGAAGTGCTGATACGCAGTATTTT. Its protein is CAWSSGLAGSADTQYF.

This chain joins TRBV7-9 and TRBJ2-3; 9 bases are a match to TRBD1. This CDR3 spans 15 amino acids. Per the germline V gene, CDR1 is SEHNR and CDR2 is FQNEAQ (reference sequence). V lost 6 bases to trimming and J lost 1 base; unmatched junction nucleotides: 5. This chain's CDR3 is CASRSGQGRTDTQYF. CDR3 nucleotides: TGTGCCAGCAGGTCCGGACAGGGGCGCACAGATACGCAGTATTTT.

This clone appeared a few times. CDR3 sequence: CASSPGRLAADTQYF. DNA of the CDR3: TGTGCCAGCTCCCCAGGGAGGCTAGCGGCCGATACGCAGTATTTT. The genes are TRBV18 and TRBJ2-3; 7 bases map to TRBD2. This CDR3 is 15 amino acids long. Trimming took 6 bases from V and 6 from J; bases not matched to a gene: 12. The germline V gene encodes CDR1 KGHSH and CDR2 LQKENI.

V gene TRBV7-3 combines with J gene TRBJ2-1, with TRBD1 matching 11 bases. J was trimmed by 6 bases and V by 1 base; bases with no gene match: 5. This CDR3 region has 16 residues. Germline-derived CDR1 and CDR2 are SGHTA and FQGTGA. The DNA for the CDR3 is TGTGCCAGCAGCTTAATGAGGGGACAGGGGGGCAATGAGCAGTTCTTC. It specifies CASSLMRGQGGNEQFF.

The chain carries TRBV18 and TRBJ1-5; 9 bases agree with TRBD1. V was pared by 2 bases and J by 7 bases, with 6 bases of the junction left unmatched. CDR3 length: 15 amino acids. Germline lookup yields CDR1 KGHSH and CDR2 LQKENI. The CDR3 region is CASSPATGTGQPQHF. As DNA, the CDR3 is TGTGCCAGCTCACCAGCGACAGGGACAGGGCAGCCCCAGCATTTT.

CDR3 amino acids: CASSLRGSGGPYTLAKNIQYF. CDR3 DNA sequence: TGTGCCAGTAGTCTCCGGGGTAGCGGGGGCCCGTATACATTAGCCAAAAACATTCAGTACTTC. The chain uses TRBV19 and TRBJ2-4, with 9 bases that match TRBD2. The CDR3 has 21 residues. Germline V gene data show CDR1 as LNHDA and CDR2 as SQIVND (reference sequence). The trim removed 5 bases at V and 0 bases at J, leaving 20 bases unmatched.

This clone was recorded only once. The J gene is TRBJ2-7, the V gene TRBV7-8; no reliable D call. The CDR3 has 15 amino acids. Trimming took off 2 bases at V and 2 bases at J, with 13 bases between the two ends. Germline V lookup: CDR1 SGHVS, CDR2 FQNEAQ. The CDR3 sequence: CASSLFQGRAYEQYF. CDR3 DNA sequence: TGTGCCAGCAGCTTATTTCAAGGCCGGGCCTACGAGCAGTACTTC. The full variable domain, its missing parts supplied by reference TRBV7-8 and TRBJ2-7, is GAGVSQSPRYKVAKRGQDVALRCDPISGHVSLFWYQQALGQGPEFLTYFQNEAQLDKSGLPSDRFFAERPEGSVSTLKIQRTQQEDSAVYLCASSLFQGRAYEQYFGPGTRLTVT.

The CDR3 sequence is CASSPRQGFQGNYGYTF. The CDR3 region has the DNA TGTGCCAGCTCACCGAGACAGGGTTTTCAGGGTAACTATGGCTACACCTTC. The rearrangement links TRBV18 to TRBJ1-2; 7 nucleotides agree with TRBD1. CDR3 length: 17 amino acids. Germline loops: CDR1 KGHSH, CDR2 LQKENI. V lost 3 bases, J lost 1 base, and 11 bases stayed unmatched.

This clone was counted a single time. The chain carries TRBV9 and TRBJ2-3; 7 bases agree with TRBD2. Germline assignment: CDR1 SGDLS and CDR2 YYNGEE. V was pared by 3 bases and J by 2 bases, with 9 bases of the junction left unmatched. The CDR3 is made up of 16 amino acids. The CDR3 bases are TGTGCCAGCAGCGCGCCCCGGGGAGGGATCACAGATACGCAGTATTTT. Protein product: CASSAPRGGITDTQYF.

This clone was seen just once. CDR3 residues: CASSFKGQGVWGYEQYF. The CDR3 DNA reads TGTGCCAGCAGTTTTAAGGGACAGGGAGTGTGGGGCTACGAGCAGTACTTC. The V and J genes are TRBV27 and TRBJ2-7, with TRBD1 identical over 9 bases. The V gene end was trimmed by 3 bases and the J gene end by 3 bases; junction bases not matched to a gene: 12. CDR3 size: 17 residues. The V gene's germline CDR1 is MNHEY and CDR2 SMNVEV (reference sequence).

The V call is TRBV15, the J call TRBJ2-7, with TRBD2 matching over 10 bases. This CDR3 has 16 residues. CDR1 is LNHNV and CDR2 is YYDKDF in the germline V gene (reference sequence). V shed 1 base and J 6 bases; nucleotides not matched to a gene: 9. The CDR3 nucleotides read TGTGCCACCAGCAGAGGGAAGCGGGAGGGCTTAGGCGAGCAGTACTTC. It is translated as CATSRGKREGLGEQYF.

This clone has only one observation. The rearrangement links TRBV13 to TRBJ2-2, with 9 bases lining up with TRBD1. Germline V gene lookup returns CDR1 PRHDT and CDR2 FYEKMQ (reference sequence). J gave up 6 bases and V 6 bases, and 8 bases lay outside the gene matches. The CDR3 is made up of 15 amino acids. The CDR3 nucleotides are TGTGCCAGCAGACAGGACAGGGGAGCTCCCGGGGAGCTGTTTTTT. It encodes CASRQDRGAPGELFF.

This clone has more than one count but fewer than ten. V is TRBV19 and J is TRBJ2-1; 14 nucleotides line up with TRBD2. The CDR3 length is 14 residues. Trimming took 8 bases from V and 9 from J; bases not matched to a gene: 6. CDR1 is LNHDA and CDR2 is SQIVND in the germline V gene (reference sequence). Here the CDR3 DNA reads TGTGCCAGTCGAAGACTAGCGGGGGGGACTGAGCAGTTCTTC. Its protein is CASRRLAGGTEQFF.

This chain joins TRBV25-1 and TRBJ2-5; D perhaps matches TRBD1 (6 bases). This CDR3 comprises 16 residues. Germline loops: CDR1 MGHDK, CDR2 SYGVNS. Trimming took off 5 bases at V and 1 base at J, with 17 bases between the two ends. The CDR3: CASSPRDTWGQETQYF. CDR3 coding DNA: TGTGCCAGCAGTCCGAGGGACACCTGGGGCCAAGAGACCCAGTACTTC.